These T cell receptor beta chains were read from a single sample in a study of CD8+CD57+ T cells in acquired aplastic anemia. One entry per CDR3 protein, called by TCRdb with MiXCR from the reads. The top ten clones hold around three fifths of a sample with 200,000 to 250,000 distinct CDR3 sequences, 50% to 70% of them seen once. Material for sequencing was sorted CD4+, CD8+, or CD8+CD57+ T cells (not recorded which) from PBMCs. The receptor source for this set is a human donor with aplastic anemia. The CDR3 runs from the conserved cysteine through the conserved F or W. Fields, in order: clone size, J gene, D gene, V gene, CDR3 protein, CDR3 DNA. D genes are given only for firm matches. Expanded clones are given a class, and other clones once, few, many or no size at all.

abundance: NA; j_gene: TRBJ2-5; d_gene: NA; v_gene: TRBV7-3; CDR3aa: CAASPLGSKTQYF; CDR3nt: TGTGCCGCGAGCCCCCTAGGGTCGAAGACCCAGTACTTC
abundance: many; j_gene: TRBJ2-7; d_gene: TRBD1; v_gene: TRBV24-1; CDR3aa: CATSDPRRTGGFEQYF; CDR3nt: TGTGCCACCAGTGATCCCCGCCGGACAGGGGGCTTCGAGCAGTACTTC
abundance: NA; j_gene: TRBJ2-7; d_gene: TRBD2; v_gene: TRBV5-1; CDR3aa: CASSITSGDYEQYF; CDR3nt: TGCGCCAGCAGCATCACTAGCGGGGACTACGAGCAGTACTTC
abundance: NA; j_gene: TRBJ1-2; d_gene: NA; v_gene: TRBV15; CDR3aa: CATSRALGGYTF; CDR3nt: TGTGCCACCAGCAGAGCCCTGGGCGGCTACACCTTC
abundance: NA; j_gene: TRBJ2-1; d_gene: TRBD1; v_gene: TRBV9; CDR3aa: CASSDPKKTGGEYNEQFF; CDR3nt: TGTGCCAGCAGCGACCCTAAAAAAACAGGGGGCGAGTACAATGAGCAGTTCTTC
abundance: NA; j_gene: TRBJ1-1; d_gene: NA; v_gene: TRBV9; CDR3aa: CASSVDQGNTEAFF; CDR3nt: TGTGCCAGCAGCGTAGACCAGGGCAACACTGAAGCTTTCTTT
abundance: NA; j_gene: TRBJ2-1; d_gene: NA; v_gene: TRBV10-3; CDR3aa: CAIRNWTVQGNEQFF; CDR3nt: TGTGCCATCAGGAACTGGACAGTGCAAGGAAATGAGCAGTTCTTC
abundance: NA; j_gene: TRBJ2-7; d_gene: TRBD2; v_gene: TRBV20-1; CDR3aa: CSTSGGLSSYEQYF; CDR3nt: TGCAGTACTAGCGGGGGGTTGAGCTCCTACGAGCAGTACTTC
abundance: NA; j_gene: TRBJ2-3; d_gene: NA; v_gene: TRBV24-1; CDR3aa: CATSDATLRGSTDTQYF; CDR3nt: TGTGCCACCAGTGATGCAACACTCCGGGGTAGCACAGATACGCAGTATTTT
abundance: NA; j_gene: TRBJ2-5; d_gene: TRBD1; v_gene: TRBV7-2; CDR3aa: CASSSETLQGATQYF; CDR3nt: TGTGCCAGCAGCTCAGAAACCCTACAGGGGGCGACCCAGTACTTC
abundance: few; j_gene: TRBJ1-2; d_gene: TRBD1; v_gene: TRBV10-3; CDR3aa: CAIADFDRANGYTF; CDR3nt: TGTGCCATCGCGGATTTCGACAGGGCGAATGGCTACACCTTC
abundance: NA; j_gene: TRBJ2-4; d_gene: NA; v_gene: TRBV20-1; CDR3aa: CSARDGGKNIQYF; CDR3nt: TGCAGTGCTAGGGACGGCGGCAAAAACATTCAGTACTTC
abundance: once; j_gene: TRBJ2-3; d_gene: NA; v_gene: TRBV7-9; CDR3aa: CASSLDLSGDTQYF; CDR3nt: TGTGCCAGCAGCTTAGATTTAAGTGGAGATACGCAGTATTTT
abundance: NA; j_gene: TRBJ1-1; d_gene: NA; v_gene: TRBV5-1; CDR3aa: CASSLEVQGWNTEAFF; CDR3nt: TGCGCCAGCAGCTTGGAGGTCCAGGGGTGGAACACTGAAGCTTTCTTT
abundance: NA; j_gene: TRBJ2-7; d_gene: NA; v_gene: TRBV7-9; CDR3aa: CASSHAENLYEQYF; CDR3nt: TGTGCCAGCAGCCATGCTGAGAACCTCTACGAGCAGTACTTC
abundance: NA; j_gene: TRBJ2-7; d_gene: NA; v_gene: TRBV9; CDR3aa: CASSPPLVNEQYF; CDR3nt: TGTGCCAGCAGCCCACCTTTGGTCAACGAGCAGTACTTC
abundance: NA; j_gene: TRBJ2-5; d_gene: NA; v_gene: TRBV29-1; CDR3aa: CSVDRPRGSETQYF; CDR3nt: TGCAGCGTTGATCGGCCCCGGGGGTCAGAGACCCAGTACTTC
abundance: NA; j_gene: TRBJ2-7; d_gene: TRBD2; v_gene: TRBV7-3; CDR3aa: CASSLRGGAPGDYEQYF; CDR3nt: TGTGCCAGCAGCTTACGCGGGGGGGCCCCGGGAGACTACGAGCAGTACTTC
abundance: NA; j_gene: TRBJ1-2; d_gene: TRBD1; v_gene: TRBV20-1; CDR3aa: CSARDPRTGGGYTF; CDR3nt: TGCAGTGCTAGAGATCCAAGGACAGGGGGTGGCTACACCTTC